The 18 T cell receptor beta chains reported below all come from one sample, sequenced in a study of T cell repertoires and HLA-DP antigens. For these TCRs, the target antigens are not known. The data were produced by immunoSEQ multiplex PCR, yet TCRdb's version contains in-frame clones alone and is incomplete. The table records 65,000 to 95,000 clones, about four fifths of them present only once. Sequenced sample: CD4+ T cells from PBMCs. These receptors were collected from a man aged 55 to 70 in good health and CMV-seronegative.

CDR3 region: CASSWTGGSDTQYF. CDR3 nucleotide sequence: TGTGCCAGCAGTTGGACAGGGGGCTCGGATACGCAGTATTTT. The chain joins TRBV9 to TRBJ2-3; the match to TRBD1 covers 11 bases. This CDR3 has 14 amino acids. V lost 5 bases and J lost 6; bases outside the gene matches: 5. CDR1 SGDLS and CDR2 YYNGEE come from the germline V gene.

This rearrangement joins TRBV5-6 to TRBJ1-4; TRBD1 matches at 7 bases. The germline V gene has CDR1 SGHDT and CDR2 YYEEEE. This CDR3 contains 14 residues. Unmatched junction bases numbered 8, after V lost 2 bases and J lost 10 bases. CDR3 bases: TGTGCCAGCAGCTTTGGACAGGTCCCCGGAAAACTGTTTTTT. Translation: CASSFGQVPGKLFF.

CDR3 region: CASSFGTRVGNEQFF. For the CDR3, the DNA is TGTGCCAGCAGCTTCGGGACTAGGGTGGGCAATGAGCAGTTCTTC. The rearrangement joins TRBV5-4 to TRBJ2-1; 8 positions match TRBD2. V lost 2 bases, J lost 6 bases, and 7 bases stayed unmatched. The germline CDR1 and CDR2 sequences are SGHNT and YYREEE (reference sequence). This CDR3 has 15 residues.

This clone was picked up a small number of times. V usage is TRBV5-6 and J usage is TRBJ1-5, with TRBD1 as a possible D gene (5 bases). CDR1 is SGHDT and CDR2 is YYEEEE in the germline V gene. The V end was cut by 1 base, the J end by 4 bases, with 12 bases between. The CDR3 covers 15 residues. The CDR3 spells CASSLRGVGNQPQHF. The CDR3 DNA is TGTGCCAGCAGCTTGCGAGGGGTTGGGAATCAGCCCCAGCATTTT.

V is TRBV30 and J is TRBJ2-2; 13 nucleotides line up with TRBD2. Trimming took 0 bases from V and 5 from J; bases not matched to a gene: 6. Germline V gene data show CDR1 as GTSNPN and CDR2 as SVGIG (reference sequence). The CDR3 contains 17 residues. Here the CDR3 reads CAWSVRTSGSSTGELFF. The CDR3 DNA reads TGTGCCTGGAGTGTAAGGACTAGCGGGAGTAGTACCGGGGAGCTGTTTTTT.

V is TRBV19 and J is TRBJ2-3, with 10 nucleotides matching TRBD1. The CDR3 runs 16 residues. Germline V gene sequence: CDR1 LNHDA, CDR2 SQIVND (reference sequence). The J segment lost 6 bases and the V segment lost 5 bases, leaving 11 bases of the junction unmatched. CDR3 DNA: TGTGCCAGTAGTTCCACCTGGACAGGGGGTGGGGATACGCAGTATTTT. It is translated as CASSSTWTGGGDTQYF. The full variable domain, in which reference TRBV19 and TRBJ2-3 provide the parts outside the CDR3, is DGGITQSPKYLFRKEGQNVTLSCEQNLNHDAMYWYRQDPGQGLRLIYYSQIVNDFQKGDIAEGYSVSREKKESFPLTVTSAQKNPTAFYLCASSSTWTGGGDTQYFGPGTRLTVL.

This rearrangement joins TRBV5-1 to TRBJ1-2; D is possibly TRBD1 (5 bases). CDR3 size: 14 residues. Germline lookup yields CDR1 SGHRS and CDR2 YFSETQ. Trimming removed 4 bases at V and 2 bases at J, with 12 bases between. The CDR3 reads CASSVGDRNYGYTF. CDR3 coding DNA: TGCGCCAGCAGCGTAGGGGACCGAAACTATGGCTACACCTTC. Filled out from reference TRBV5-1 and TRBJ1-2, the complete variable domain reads KAGVTQTPRYLIKTRGQQVTLSCSPISGHRSVSWYQQTPGQGLQFLFEYFSETQRNKGNFPGRFSGRQFSNSRSEMNVSTLELGDSALYLCASSVGDRNYGYTFGSGTRLTVV.

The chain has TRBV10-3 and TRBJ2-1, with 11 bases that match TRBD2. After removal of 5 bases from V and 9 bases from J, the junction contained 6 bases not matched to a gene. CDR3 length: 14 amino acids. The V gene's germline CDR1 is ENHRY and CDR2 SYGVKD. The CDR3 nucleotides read TGTGCCATCAGTATAGCGGGAGGGCACGGTGAGCAGTTCTTC. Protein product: CAISIAGGHGEQFF.

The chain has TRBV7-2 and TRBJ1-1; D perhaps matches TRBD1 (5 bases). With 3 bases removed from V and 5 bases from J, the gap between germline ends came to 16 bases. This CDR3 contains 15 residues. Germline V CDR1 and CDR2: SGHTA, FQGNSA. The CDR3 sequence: CASSFAKMGDTEAFF. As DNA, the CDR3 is TGTGCCAGCAGCTTCGCCAAGATGGGGGATACTGAAGCTTTCTTT.

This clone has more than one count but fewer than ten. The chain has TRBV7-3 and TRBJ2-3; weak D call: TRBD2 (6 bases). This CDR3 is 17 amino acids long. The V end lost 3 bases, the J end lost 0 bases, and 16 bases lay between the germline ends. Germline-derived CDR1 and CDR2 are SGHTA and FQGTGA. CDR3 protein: CASSFGVLGGSTDTQYF. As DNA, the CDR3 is TGTGCCAGCAGCTTCGGAGTCCTTGGGGGGAGCACAGATACGCAGTATTTT. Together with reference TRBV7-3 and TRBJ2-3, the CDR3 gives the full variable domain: GAGVSQTPSNKVTEKGKYVELRCDPISGHTALYWYRQSLGQGPEFLIYFQGTGAADDSGLPNDRFFAVRPEGSVSTLKIQRTERGDSAVYLCASSFGVLGGSTDTQYFGPGTRLTVL.

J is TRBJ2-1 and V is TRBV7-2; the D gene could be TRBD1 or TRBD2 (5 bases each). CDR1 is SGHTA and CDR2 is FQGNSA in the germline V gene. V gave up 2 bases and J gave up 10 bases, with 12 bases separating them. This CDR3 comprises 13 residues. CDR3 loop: CASSLRGAWEQFF. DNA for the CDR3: TGTGCCAGCAGCTTACGAGGGGCATGGGAGCAGTTCTTC.

The CDR3 loop reads CASSATGDNQPQHF. The CDR3 DNA reads TGTGCCAGCAGTGCGACAGGGGACAATCAGCCCCAGCATTTT. This chain uses TRBV6-1 with TRBJ1-5; 8 positions match TRBD1. The CDR3 extends over 14 amino acids. V lost 4 bases to trimming and J lost 3 bases; unmatched junction nucleotides: 2. Germline-derived CDR1 and CDR2 are MNHNS and SASEGT.

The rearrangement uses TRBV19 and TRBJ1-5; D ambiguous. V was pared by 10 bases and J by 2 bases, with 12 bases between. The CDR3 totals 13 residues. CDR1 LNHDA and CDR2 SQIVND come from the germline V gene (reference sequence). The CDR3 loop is CATRSRGNQPQHF. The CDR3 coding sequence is TGTGCCACGCGCAGTAGGGGCAATCAGCCCCAGCATTTT.

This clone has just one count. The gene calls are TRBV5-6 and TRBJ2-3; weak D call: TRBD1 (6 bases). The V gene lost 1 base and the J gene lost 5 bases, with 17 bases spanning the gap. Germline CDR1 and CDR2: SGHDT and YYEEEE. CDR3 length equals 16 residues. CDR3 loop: CASSLPGRGFGDTQYF. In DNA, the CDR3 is TGTGCCAGCAGCTTGCCAGGCAGGGGATTCGGAGATACGCAGTATTTT.

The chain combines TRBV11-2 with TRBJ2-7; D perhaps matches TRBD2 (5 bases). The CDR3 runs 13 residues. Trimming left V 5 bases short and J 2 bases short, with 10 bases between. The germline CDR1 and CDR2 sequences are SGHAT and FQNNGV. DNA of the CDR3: TGTGCCAGCAGCGAGACTACAACCTACGAGCAGTACGTC. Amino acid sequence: CASSETTTYEQYV.

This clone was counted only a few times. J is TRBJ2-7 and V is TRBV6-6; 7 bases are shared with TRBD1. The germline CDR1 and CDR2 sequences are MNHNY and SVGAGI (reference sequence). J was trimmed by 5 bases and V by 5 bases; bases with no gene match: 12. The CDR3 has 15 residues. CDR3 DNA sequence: TGTGCCAGCAGTCATACCCTGACAGGGTCCCACGAGCAGTACTTC. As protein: CASSHTLTGSHEQYF.

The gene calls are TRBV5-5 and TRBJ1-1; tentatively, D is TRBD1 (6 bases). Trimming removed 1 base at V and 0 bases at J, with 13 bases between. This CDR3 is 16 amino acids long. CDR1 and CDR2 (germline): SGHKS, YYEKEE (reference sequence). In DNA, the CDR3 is TGTGCCAGCAGCTTGTCGGGGTACAGGGTGAACACTGAAGCTTTCTTT. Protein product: CASSLSGYRVNTEAFF.

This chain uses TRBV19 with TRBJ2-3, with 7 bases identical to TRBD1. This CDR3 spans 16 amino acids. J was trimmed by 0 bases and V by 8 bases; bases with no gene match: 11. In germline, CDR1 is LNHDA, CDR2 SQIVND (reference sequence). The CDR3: CASQSGGSLSTDTQYF. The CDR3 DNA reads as TGTGCCAGTCAATCAGGGGGATCCCTTAGCACAGATACGCAGTATTTT.